The next 22 T cell receptor beta chains were all read from a single sample in a study of T cell repertoires in cytomegalovirus infection (dated by TCRdb to the late 2010s). Which antigens these TCRs recognize remains unknown. TCRdb names Illumina HiSeq 1500 as the instrument used. TCRdb reprocessing: public reads trimmed at Q25 with fastp, clones called with MiXCR, in-frame beta chains kept. Rows are unified per CDR3 protein, each entry keeping the most common DNA and genes. This sample holds approximately 730,000 distinct CDR3 sequences; roughly a third were observed only once. Clones ranked in the top ten supply roughly 20% of the sample. This specimen's treatment or condition label, interpreted: in vitro stimulation with specific CMV peptide epitopes to enrich CMV-specific T cells. The source material was cultured PBMCs, sampled from culture after CMV antigen stimulation. Receptors originate from a human donor in good health (CMV status not recorded). Some clones in this sample may be carry-over from other donors' samples.

The sample holds a few counts of this clonotype. The rearrangement uses TRBV19 and TRBJ2-1; 8 bases are shared with TRBD2. CDR3 length: 16 residues. Germline loops: CDR1 LNHDA, CDR2 SQIVND (reference sequence). The junction had 11 bases not matched to a gene; V was cut back by 6 bases and J by 4 bases. CDR3: CASRPHLAGRYNEQFF. CDR3 nucleotides: TGTGCCAGTAGACCACACTTAGCGGGAAGATACAATGAGCAGTTCTTC.

This chain links TRBV12-3 or TRBV12-4 with TRBJ1-6; D remains unclear. The CDR3 extends over 12 amino acids. V was cut by 6 bases and J by 14 bases, with 14 bases left in between. The CDR3: CASSSTGSSLHF. The CDR3 DNA reads as TGTGCCAGCAGCTCCACGGGCAGCTCCCTCCACTTT.

This clonotype was detected a few times. The gene calls are TRBV6-1 and TRBJ2-7, with TRBD2 identical over 7 bases. Germline V CDR1 and CDR2: MNHNS, SASEGT. V trimming: 6 bases; J trimming: 4 bases; junction bases outside the gene matches: 9. CDR3 length: 14 amino acids. In DNA form, the CDR3 reads TGTGCCAGCAGCTCTATGCGGGAGCTATACGAGCAGTACTTC. This gives the protein CASSSMRELYEQYF.

The chain carries TRBV18 and TRBJ2-7, with a tentative D call TRBD1 (6 bases). The V gene lost 0 bases and the J gene lost 3 bases, with 15 bases spanning the gap. CDR1 is KGHSH, CDR2 LQKENI, per germline. CDR3 length: 16 amino acids. As DNA, the CDR3 is TGTGCCAGCTCACCACCCCCAGGGAGAGGGGGCTACGAGCAGTACTTC. Its translation is CASSPPPGRGGYEQYF. Full variable domain (remainder filled in from reference TRBV18 and TRBJ2-7): NAGVMQNPRHLVRRRGQEARLRCSPMKGHSHVYWYRQLPEEGLKFMVYLQKENIIDESGMPKERFSAEFPKEGPSILRIQQVVRGDSAAYFCASSPPPGRGGYEQYFGPGTRLTVT.

The chain employs TRBV2 and TRBJ2-1; D call uncertain. This CDR3 is 16 amino acids long. The ends were cut back, 2 bases at V and 0 bases at J, with 11 bases in the middle. Germline values: CDR1 SNHLY, CDR2 FYNNEI. CDR3 bases: TGTGCCAGCAGTGAAATCGGGTACCGCTCCTACAATGAGCAGTTCTTC. Translating gives CASSEIGYRSYNEQFF.

A few counts support this clonotype. This chain connects TRBV4-1 to TRBJ2-1; D may be TRBD2 (6 bases). This CDR3 is built from 14 residues. Germline-derived CDR1 and CDR2 are MGHRA and YSYEKL. V dropped 3 bases and J dropped 5 bases, with 11 bases sitting between them. The CDR3 region has the DNA TGCGCCAGCAGCCAGGTCGGGAGAAACAATGAGCAGTTCTTC. It yields the protein CASSQVGRNNEQFF.

The table lists this clonotype with a few counts. The rearrangement links TRBV7-2 to TRBJ1-2; tentatively, D is TRBD1 (6 bases). V lost 4 bases, J lost 4 bases, and 25 bases lay in between. CDR1 SGHTA and CDR2 FQGNSA come from the germline V gene. The CDR3 covers 18 residues. As DNA, the CDR3 is TGTGCCAGCAGCTCGTACGGCCAGGGGTACTCGGAAATCTATGGCTACACCTTC. Translated: CASSSYGQGYSEIYGYTF. Using reference TRBV7-2 and TRBJ1-2 for the parts outside the CDR3, the full variable domain is GAGVSQSPSNKVTEKGKDVELRCDPISGHTALYWYRQSLGQGLEFLIYFQGNSAPDKSGLPSDRFSAERTGGSVSTLTIQRTQQEDSAVYLCASSSYGQGYSEIYGYTFGSGTRLTVV.

This clonotype was counted a few times. The J gene is TRBJ1-6, the V gene TRBV4-1; 7 bases match TRBD1. V shed 0 bases and J 7 bases; nucleotides not matched to a gene: 3. The germline V gene encodes CDR1 MGHRA and CDR2 YSYEKL. This CDR3 is 15 amino acids long. The CDR3 coding sequence is TGCGCCAGCAGCCAAGAGGGGACAGCGAATTCACCCCTCCACTTT. Its translation is CASSQEGTANSPLHF.

The rearrangement links TRBV27 to TRBJ2-1; D unclear. Germline assignment: CDR1 MNHEY and CDR2 SMNVEV (reference sequence). The CDR3 length is 13 residues. V was clipped by 5 bases and J by 9 bases, with 14 bases between them. The DNA for the CDR3 is TGTGCCAGCAGTATGGACGCCCTCGGTGAGCAGTTCTTC. Amino acids: CASSMDALGEQFF.

This chain joins TRBV5-6 and TRBJ2-7; TRBD2 matches at 7 bases. In germline, CDR1 is SGHDT, CDR2 YYEEEE. The ends lost 0 bases at V and 4 bases at J; junction bases unmatched: 10. CDR3 length: 16 residues. The CDR3: CASSLGWGPSGYEQYF. The CDR3 DNA reads TGTGCCAGCAGCTTGGGATGGGGCCCTAGCGGATACGAGCAGTACTTC.

The gene calls are TRBV4-1 and TRBJ2-1; the D gene is possibly TRBD2 (5 bases). The CDR3 consists of 14 residues. V lost 0 bases and J lost 9, with 12 bases in between. The germline CDR1 and CDR2 sequences are MGHRA and YSYEKL. The CDR3 protein is CASSQEGGPGEQFF. CDR3 nucleotide sequence: TGCGCCAGCAGCCAAGAGGGCGGGCCGGGTGAGCAGTTCTTC.

The CDR3 spells CASEVQGAAEAFF. CDR3 coding DNA: TGTGCCAGTGAGGTTCAGGGAGCTGCTGAAGCTTTCTTT. This chain uses TRBV28 with TRBJ1-1; D is possibly TRBD1 (5 bases). The CDR3 has 13 amino acids. Trimming cost V 9 bases and J 6 bases, with 17 bases left between them. The germline V gene has CDR1 MDHEN and CDR2 SYDVKM.

The V gene is TRBV10-2, the J gene TRBJ2-7; TRBD2 might be the D (7 bases). This CDR3 has 16 amino acids. Germline assignment: CDR1 WSHSY and CDR2 SAAADI. The V end was cut by 7 bases, the J end by 0 bases, with 19 bases between. In nucleotides, the CDR3 is TGCGCCAGCACCGAGGGGGGCGGGAGCTACTCCTACGAGCAGTACTTC. This codes for CASTEGGGSYSYEQYF.

A few counts support this clonotype. The V call is TRBV10-3, the J call TRBJ2-5; a weak D match, TRBD2 (6 bases). The length of the CDR3 is 12 residues. Germline values: CDR1 ENHRY, CDR2 SYGVKD. V dropped 11 bases and J dropped 4 bases, with 14 bases sitting between them. CDR3 nucleotides: TGTGCCTCGTGGTCGGGAGCAGAGACCCAGTACTTC. Translated: CASWSGAETQYF.

This clonotype was seen a handful of times. The chain uses TRBV7-9 and TRBJ2-1; D is unresolved. Germline V gene data show CDR1 as SEHNR and CDR2 as FQNEAQ (reference sequence). The ends were cut back, 6 bases at V and 7 bases at J, with 10 bases in the middle. The CDR3 contains 12 residues. The CDR3 reads CASSTMGNEQFF. CDR3 in DNA: TGTGCCAGCAGTACTATGGGTAATGAGCAGTTCTTC. The whole variable domain, filled in from reference TRBV7-9 and TRBJ2-1, reads DTGVSQNPRHKITKRGQNVTFRCDPISEHNRLYWYRQTLGQGPEFLTYFQNEAQLEKSRLLSDRFSAERPKGSFSTLEIQRTEQGDSAMYLCASSTMGNEQFFGPGTRLTVL.

A few counts support this clonotype. The J gene is TRBJ2-3, the V gene TRBV7-2; D remains unclear. CDR1 SGHTA and CDR2 FQGNSA come from the germline V gene. The CDR3 consists of 15 residues. Trimming took off 1 base at V and 4 bases at J, with 12 bases between the two ends. Written as DNA, the CDR3 is TGTGCCAGCAGCTTAGTAGGAGCGCAATCAGATACGCAGTATTTT. The encoded protein is CASSLVGAQSDTQYF.

A remark on this clonotype: No conserved phenylalanine or tryptophan ends this CDR3, so it is likely a read error. V usage is TRBV7-4 and J usage is TRBJ1-1; no reliable D call. The germline gives CDR1 SGHVT, CDR2 SQSDAQ. The V end lost 2 bases, the J end lost 3 bases, and 16 bases lay between the germline ends. The CDR3 is 16 residues long. CDR3 region: CASSLWSEGDDTEAFV. The CDR3 DNA reads as TGTGCCAGCAGCTTATGGTCAGAGGGCGACGACACTGAAGCTTTCGTT.

This clonotype was seen more than once but under ten times. The genes are TRBV12-3 or TRBV12-4 and TRBJ2-7; no firm D call. V was clipped by 3 bases and J by 1 base, with 4 bases between them. The CDR3 consists of 12 residues. The CDR3 here is CASSFKSYEQYF. The DNA for the CDR3 is TGTGCCAGCAGTTTTAAATCCTACGAGCAGTACTTC.

This clonotype was counted only a few times. This chain links TRBV7-8 with TRBJ1-5; D is uncertain. The germline gives CDR1 SGHVS, CDR2 FQNEAQ. V was pared by 5 bases and J by 2 bases, with 7 bases between. The CDR3 sequence is 13 residues long. The CDR3 is CASSVDRNQPQHF. CDR3 nucleotides: TGTGCCAGCAGCGTGGATCGCAATCAGCCCCAGCATTTT.

This clonotype came up a few times. J is TRBJ2-2 and V is TRBV6-1; the match to TRBD1 covers 7 bases. The CDR3 totals 14 residues. Germline CDR1 reads MNHNS; CDR2 reads SASEGT. J lost 0 bases, V lost 7 bases, and 2 bases had no gene match. The CDR3 loop reads CASNRGSNTGELFF. CDR3 in DNA: TGTGCCAGCAACAGGGGATCGAACACCGGGGAGCTGTTTTTT.

There are a few counts of this clonotype. The chain uses TRBV7-9 and TRBJ1-2, with a weak D call TRBD1 (5 bases). V lost 5 bases and J 8 bases, leaving 24 bases between the germline ends. This CDR3 is built from 16 residues. The germline V gene encodes CDR1 SEHNR and CDR2 FQNEAQ (reference sequence). The CDR3 nucleotides read TGTGCCAGCAGCCCCAGGATGGGGCCAGGGTCCTTCGGCTACACCTTC. Translated, it gives CASSPRMGPGSFGYTF.

This clonotype was found many times. At one end the junction does not follow the germline gene, possibly because of a read error. The chain carries TRBV2 and TRBJ1-1; no definite D call. The CDR3 extends over 11 amino acids. The germline V gene encodes CDR1 SNHLY and CDR2 FYNNEI. CDR3 loop: CASSENTEAFF. The CDR3 DNA is TGTGCCAGTAGTGAGAACACTGAAGCTTTCTTT.